This T cell receptor (beta chain) was captured by sequencing in a study of T-cell memory formation after mild COVID-19. This clonotype appeared a few times. cDNA libraries for TCR alpha and TCR beta, carrying sample barcodes and UMIs, came from 5'RACE with constant-segment primers. TCRdb processed the 5' RACE reads anew with MiXCR; each CDR3 protein has one entry. This table holds 500,000 to 550,000 distinct CDR3 sequences, about 20% found once. The CDR3 is made up of 18 amino acids. J gave up 4 bases and V 1 base, and 11 bases lay outside the gene matches. The germline V gene has CDR1 SNHLY and CDR2 FYNNEI.

The sequencing sample was made of PBMCs or a T cell subset sorted from them (not recorded which). The sequence was obtained from an adult woman who had mild COVID-19 (a few samples of this study predate the infection). Cell type and time point are not known. The genes are TRBV2 and TRBJ1-5; TRBD1 matches at 9 bases. DNA of the CDR3: TGTGCCAGCAGTGAAGGTGGAATAGGGACAGGGAATAATCAGCCCCAGCATTTT. Translating it yields CASSEGGIGTGNNQPQHF.